The 7 T cell receptor beta chains listed next were all sequenced from one sample in a study of cytomegalovirus exposure and HLA in healthy donors. PCR primers comprised 60 Vbeta and 13 Jbeta primers. Here immunoSEQ multiplex PCR was the method, and the copy in TCRdb shows in-frame clones only, minus some. The profile shows around 280,000 clones, 70% to 90% of them singletons. Sequenced material: PBMCs. The receptor source for this set is a woman between 18 and 29 years old in good health and CMV-seronegative.

This clone was counted between two and nine times. The chain recombines TRBV30 with TRBJ1-1; D is ambiguous. Trimming pared 4 bases from V and 4 bases from J, leaving 10 bases between. Germline CDR1 GTSNPN, CDR2 SVGIG (reference sequence). The CDR3 sequence is 12 residues long. This CDR3 reads CAWIPSVTEAFF. The DNA of the CDR3 is TGTGCCTGGATTCCCTCAGTCACTGAAGCTTTCTTT.

The chain joins TRBV30 to TRBJ2-5, with a weak D call TRBD2 (5 bases). The assigned J gene may be wrong: the sequence end matches TRBJ2-7 better. The CDR3 spans 12 residues. The germline gives CDR1 GTSNPN, CDR2 SVGIG (reference sequence). CDR3 region: CAWSVGEYEQYF. In DNA, the CDR3 is TGTGCCTGGAGTGTGGGAGAGTACGAGCAGTACTTC.

The CDR3 nucleotides read TGTGCCAGCAGCTTGGGGACTGCCTCCTACAATGAGCAGTTCTTC. As protein: CASSLGTASYNEQFF. V is TRBV5-6 and J is TRBJ2-1, with a possible D match to TRBD2 (5 bases). CDR3 length equals 15 residues. V gave up 0 bases and J gave up 0 bases, with 7 bases separating them. Germline loops: CDR1 SGHDT, CDR2 YYEEEE.

The rearrangement uses TRBV5-5 and TRBJ1-1; TRBD1 matches at 7 bases. Trimming took 4 bases from V and 0 from J; bases not matched to a gene: 3. Per the germline V gene, CDR1 is SGHKS and CDR2 is YYEKEE (reference sequence). The CDR3 totals 14 residues. The CDR3 coding sequence is TGTGCCAGCAGCAGGGACAGTATGAACACTGAAGCTTTCTTT. This translates into CASSRDSMNTEAFF.

The chain has TRBV10-3 and TRBJ2-7; 10 bases are a match to TRBD2. The germline CDR1 and CDR2 sequences are ENHRY and SYGVKD. This CDR3 has 17 amino acids. Trimming removed 5 bases from V and 7 bases from J; junction bases left unmatched: 17. The CDR3 DNA is TGTGCCATCAGTTCTCCCGAGGGAGCGGGGGGGACCTGGGAGCAGTACTTC. Its translation: CAISSPEGAGGTWEQYF.

This clone was found once. The J gene is TRBJ2-7, the V gene TRBV7-9; TRBD1 might be the D (5 bases). The V end lost 5 bases, the J end lost 2 bases, and 19 bases lay between the germline ends. The CDR3 spans 16 residues. The germline V gene has CDR1 SEHNR and CDR2 FQNEAQ (reference sequence). CDR3 sequence (DNA): TGTGCCAGCAGCCACCCCACGAGAACAGGCCCCTACGAGCAGTACTTC. It translates to CASSHPTRTGPYEQYF. Full variable domain (remainder filled in from reference TRBV7-9 and TRBJ2-7): DTGVSQNPRHKITKRGQNVTFRCDPISEHNRLYWYRQTLGQGPEFLTYFQNEAQLEKSRLLSDRFSAERPKGSFSTLEIQRTEQGDSAMYLCASSHPTRTGPYEQYFGPGTRLTVT.

The rearrangement uses TRBV30 and TRBJ2-5; D unclear. Trimming took off 4 bases at V and 2 bases at J, with 14 bases between the two ends. CDR1 is GTSNPN, CDR2 SVGIG, per germline (reference sequence). The CDR3 sequence is 14 residues long. The CDR3 nucleotides read TGTGCCTGGATGTCAGTGGGCTTGCAAGAGACCCAGTACTTC. Protein product: CAWMSVGLQETQYF.